This T cell receptor (beta chain) emerged from a study of blood T cell repertoires in COVID-19 (dated by TCRdb to 2018 to 2021). The study in broad terms: Samples from collaborators originated in the United States, Italy and Spain and spanned both the acute and convalescent phases of COVID-19. Where HLA class I and class II types were available, the types were taken from metadata supplied by the sample provider, not from assay-based typing. The sample metadata nearly always contained a de-identified subject ID, COVID-19 status, age in years and sex. The repertoires were released in a freely available public database intended as a resource for research on the immune response to SARS-CoV-2. Subjects who had been exposed to COVID-19, were actively infected with it, or had recovered from it provided the deeply sampled blood TCRbeta repertoires that made up the dataset. The material from the prospective study consisted of cDNA or gDNA derived from T cells, B-cell-depleted T cells, or PBMCs. The samples were drawn from the first 160 participants of the ongoing ImmuneRACE study and from 1,254 subjects provided by 6 global collaborators. The paper's findings and limits, for the study overall: The quantity of clinical and demographic metadata differed by source and by participant and was supplied without curation.

TCRbeta CDR3 regions were amplified from genomic DNA using the immunoSEQ Assay, a bias-controlled multiplex PCR. The study's own analysis went as follows. Within the assay, amplification of reference gene primers was used to estimate how many nucleated cells each sample contained. To quantify the absolute abundance of each unique TCRbeta CDR3 rearrangement, sequence reads were collapsed and filtered. For each sample, productive Simpson clonality was calculated as the square root of Simpson's diversity index over productive rearrangements. TCRdb limited this immuneACCESS table to in-frame rearrangements with V and J called. A share of clones is missing; checked studies link under half to unresolved V genes, and the rest is unexplained. The V and J calls and clone size are taken from that table; D and trimming were inferred from the DNA. The sample profile shows about 160,000 clones; under 90% of them were found once. The ten top clones hold around 7% of the sample.

In the prospective study, participants were roughly 18 to 100 years old, resided in about two dozen geographic areas of the United States, and were enrolled through a virtual design. To assign participants to cohorts, the prospective study relied on clinical history that participants themselves reported in a screening survey and a study questionnaire. For ImmuneRACE Cohort 3, a participant was defined as recovered based on two consecutive negative NP/OP PCR tests, clearance by a healthcare professional, or resolution of symptoms. In the prospective study, whole blood, serum and a nasopharyngeal or oropharyngeal swab were collected from each participant by mobile phlebotomists. Additional blood draws and questionnaires over an approximately two-month period could optionally be provided by prospective study participants. Blood samples from the prospective study were shipped frozen or at room temperature prior to DNA extraction.

This clone turned up a few times. The clone's antigen remains unknown. No much larger clone exists at a distance of one base, and base qualities are not known. The TCR originated in a middle-aged man who had recovered from COVID-19. The sample comprised PBMCs or T cells enriched from blood (not recorded which).

The nucleotide sequence is TGTGCCAGCAGCCCAAGGGGGGACAGGCCAAATTCACCCCTCCACTTT. It translates to CASSPRGDRPNSPLHF. This chain joins TRBV3-1 (or the pseudogene TRBV3-2) to TRBJ1-6; TRBD1 lines up with 8 middle nucleotides. V ends up 4 bases short and J 7 bases short, with an unmatched junction base count of 9. CDR1 and CDR2 were assigned from the germline V gene (reference sequence) as LGHDT and YNNKEL. The CDR3, cysteine through phenylalanine, is 16 amino acids long. This entry keeps only the CDR3 DNA: 48 bases, framed from base 1.